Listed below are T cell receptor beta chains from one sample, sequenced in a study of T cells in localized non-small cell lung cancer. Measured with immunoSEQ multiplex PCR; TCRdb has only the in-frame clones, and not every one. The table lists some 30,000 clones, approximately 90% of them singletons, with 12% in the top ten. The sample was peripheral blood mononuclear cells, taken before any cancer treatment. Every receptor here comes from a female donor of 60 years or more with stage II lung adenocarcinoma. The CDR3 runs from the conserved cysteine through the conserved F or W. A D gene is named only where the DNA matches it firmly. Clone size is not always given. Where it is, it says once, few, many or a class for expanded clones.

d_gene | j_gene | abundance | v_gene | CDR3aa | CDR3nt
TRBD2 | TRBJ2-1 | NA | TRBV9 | CASSLAGGTQGGSYNEQFF | TGTGCCAGCAGCCTAGCGGGAGGGACTCAGGGTGGGTCCTACAATGAGCAGTTCTTC
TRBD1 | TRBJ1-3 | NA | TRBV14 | CASSLLGQGNTIYF | TGTGCCAGCAGCCTATTGGGACAGGGAAACACCATATATTTT
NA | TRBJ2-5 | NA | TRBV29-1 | CSVEQRQETQYF | TGCAGCGTTGAACAGAGACAAGAGACCCAGTACTTC
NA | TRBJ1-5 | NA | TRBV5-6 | CASSLVQGPQHF | TGTGCCAGCAGCTTGGTCCAGGGGCCCCAGCATTTT
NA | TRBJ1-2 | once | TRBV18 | CASSSTGEVNYGYTF | TGTGCCAGCTCATCGACAGGAGAGGTTAACTATGGCTACACCTTC
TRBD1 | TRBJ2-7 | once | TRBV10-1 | CASAAQGQGALEQYF | TGCGCCAGCGCGGCCCAGGGACAGGGGGCTCTCGAGCAGTACTTC
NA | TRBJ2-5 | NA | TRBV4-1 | CASSHDTPGRTQYF | TGCGCCAGCAGCCACGATACCCCCGGGAGGACCCAGTACTTC
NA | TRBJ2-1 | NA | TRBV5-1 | CASSAGRSSYNEQFF | TGCGCCAGCAGCGCCGGCAGGAGCTCCTACAATGAGCAGTTCTTC
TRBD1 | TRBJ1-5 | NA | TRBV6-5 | CASSQTGKDFQPQHF | TGTGCCAGCAGTCAGACAGGGAAGGACTTTCAGCCCCAGCATTTT
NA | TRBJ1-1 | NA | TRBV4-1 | CASSQDPGWNTEAFF | TGCGCCAGCAGCCAAGACCCGGGGTGGAACACTGAAGCTTTCTTT
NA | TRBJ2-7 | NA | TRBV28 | CASSLGGKFYEQYF | TGTGCCAGCAGTCTGGGCGGCAAATTCTACGAGCAGTACTTC
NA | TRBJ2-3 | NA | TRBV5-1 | CASSSIYREGFTDTQYF | TGCGCCAGCAGCTCGATTTACAGGGAAGGATTCACAGATACGCAGTATTTT
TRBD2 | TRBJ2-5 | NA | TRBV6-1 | CASSGGLAWETQYF | TGTGCCAGCAGTGGGGGACTAGCCTGGGAGACCCAGTACTTC
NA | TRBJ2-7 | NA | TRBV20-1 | CSARIQVGENF | TGCAGTGCTAGAATACAGGTCGGGGAGAACTTC
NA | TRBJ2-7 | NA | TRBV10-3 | CASGPGTAYEQYF | TGTGCCTCCGGCCCCGGGACCGCTTACGAGCAGTACTTC
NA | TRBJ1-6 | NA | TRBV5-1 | CASSLEGGGESPLHF | TGCGCCAGCAGCTTGGAGGGGGGAGGGGAATCACCCCTCCACTTT
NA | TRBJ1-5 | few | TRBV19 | CASREASYSNQPQHF | TGTGCCAGTAGAGAGGCCTCCTATAGCAATCAGCCCCAGCATTTT
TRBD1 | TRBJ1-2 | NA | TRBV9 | CASSGGRGEVGTGDNYGYTF | TGTGCCAGCAGCGGAGGTCGCGGGGAAGTCGGGACAGGGGATAACTATGGCTACACCTTC
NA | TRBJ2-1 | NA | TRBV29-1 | CSVKTFSYNEQFF | TGCAGCGTTAAAACTTTCTCCTACAATGAGCAGTTCTTC
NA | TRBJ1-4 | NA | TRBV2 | CASSEESQGEKLFF | TGTGCCAGCAGTGAGGAGTCCCAAGGCGAAAAACTGTTTTTT
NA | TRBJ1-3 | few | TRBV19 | CASRTTVSRNTIYF | TGTGCCAGTAGGACGACAGTGTCAAGGAACACCATATATTTT
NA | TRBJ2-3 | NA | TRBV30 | CAWSVAGRSTDTQYF | TGTGCCTGGAGTGTAGCCGGGCGAAGCACAGATACGCAGTATTTT
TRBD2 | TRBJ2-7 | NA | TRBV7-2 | CASSLERGSSYEQYF | TGTGCCAGCAGCCTTGAGCGGGGGAGCTCCTACGAGCAGTACTTC
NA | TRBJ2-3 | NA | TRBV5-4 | CASSPRGGSTDTQYF | TGTGCCAGCAGCCCGAGGGGGGGAAGCACAGATACGCAGTATTTT
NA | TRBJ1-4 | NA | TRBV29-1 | CSVVGDNEKLFF | TGCAGCGTTGTAGGGGACAATGAAAAACTGTTTTTT
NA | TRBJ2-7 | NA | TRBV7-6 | CASSFGTGSYEQYF | TGTGCCAGCAGCTTTGGGACTGGGTCCTACGAGCAGTACTTC
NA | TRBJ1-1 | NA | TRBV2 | CASSEARMGHSNTEAFF | TGTGCCAGCAGTGAAGCGCGAATGGGACATTCGAACACTGAAGCTTTCTTT
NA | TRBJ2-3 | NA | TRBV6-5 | CASSYQGRGSDTQYF | TGTGCCAGCAGTTATCAGGGGCGCGGGTCAGATACGCAGTATTTT
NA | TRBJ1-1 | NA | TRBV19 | CASSLLTQAFF | TGTGCCAGTAGTCTCCTTACCCAAGCTTTCTTT
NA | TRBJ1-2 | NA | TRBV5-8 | CASSLAWVDYGYTF | TGTGCCAGCAGCTTGGCCTGGGTGGACTATGGCTACACCTTC
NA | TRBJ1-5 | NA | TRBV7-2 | CASSPSSNQPQHF | TGTGCCAGCAGCCCCAGCAGCAATCAGCCCCAGCATTTT
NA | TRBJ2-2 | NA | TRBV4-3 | CASSQESYRVPGELFF | TGCGCCAGCAGCCAAGAATCATACAGGGTCCCCGGGGAGCTGTTTTTT
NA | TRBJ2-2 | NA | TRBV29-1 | CSVEGAPLPGDTGELFF | TGCAGCGTTGAAGGGGCCCCGCTACCGGGCGACACCGGGGAGCTGTTTTTT
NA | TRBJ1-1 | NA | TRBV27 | CASREGATEAFF | TGTGCCAGCAGGGAAGGGGCCACTGAAGCTTTCTTT
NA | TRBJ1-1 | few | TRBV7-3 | CASTTPGNTEAFF | TGTGCCAGCACCACTCCCGGGAACACTGAAGCTTTCTTT
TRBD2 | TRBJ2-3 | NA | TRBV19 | CASNSGRPFSDTQYF | TGTGCCAGTAATAGCGGGAGGCCCTTTTCAGATACGCAGTATTTT
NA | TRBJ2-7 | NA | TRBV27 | CASSSSGGPTYEQYF | TGTGCCAGCAGTTCCTCAGGGGGGCCCACCTACGAGCAGTACTTC
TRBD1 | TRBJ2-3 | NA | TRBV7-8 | CAIGTDRTDTQYF | TGTGCCATCGGGACAGATCGCACAGATACGCAGTATTTT
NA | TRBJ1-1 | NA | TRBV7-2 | CASSLGAFF | TGTGCCAGCAGCTTGGGAGCTTTCTTT
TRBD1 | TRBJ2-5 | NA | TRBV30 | CAWNGRTGERGTQYF | TGTGCCTGGAATGGCCGGACAGGGGAGAGGGGGACCCAGTACTTC
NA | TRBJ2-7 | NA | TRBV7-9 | CASSLIGTSSYEQYF | TGTGCCAGCAGCTTAATCGGGACGTCCTCCTACGAGCAGTACTTC
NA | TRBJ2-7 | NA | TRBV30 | CAWSGGRSKYF | TGTGCCTGGAGTGGTGGCCGATCGAAGTACTTC
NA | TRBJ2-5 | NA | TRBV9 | CASSVERAVQETQYF | TGTGCCAGCAGCGTAGAAAGGGCAGTTCAAGAGACCCAGTACTTC
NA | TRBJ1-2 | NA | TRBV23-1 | CASSQSRRVLKVYGYTF | TGCGCCAGCAGTCAATCTCGGCGGGTTTTGAAGGTTTATGGCTACACCTTC
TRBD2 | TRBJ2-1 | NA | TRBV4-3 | CASSHVGLGGREQFF | TGCGCCAGCAGCCACGTGGGACTAGGGGGTCGTGAGCAGTTCTTC